This T cell receptor (beta chain) emerged from a study of graft-versus-host responses after intestinal transplantation. The wider study: Recipients got multivisceral, liver-intestinal, or isolated intestinal transplants. Every one of the recipients received anti-thymocyte globulin induction and afterwards took tacrolimus and steroids for 3 to 4 years. Broader study findings: Some GvH clones were seen earlier in gut or blood, suggesting intestinal origin. Allograft graft-versus-host to host-versus-graft clonal ratios ran high in patients with graft-donor T cell macrochimerism.

This clone was counted only a few times. Its antigen is still unknown. Germline CDR1 reads MNHEY; CDR2 reads SVGAGI. The CDR3 has 14 amino acids. V shed 5 bases, J shed 1 base, and the junction held 3 bases outside the gene matches. Sequenced by immunoSEQ multiplex PCR; TCRdb stores in-frame clones only, minus some. The sample lists approximately 85,000 clones; around 93% were seen once. The sample in question was unstimulated CD8+ T cells sorted from spleen or lymph node cells, obtained before transplant. This receptor was taken from a human donor who was the organ donor for an intestinal transplant. The V and J genes are TRBV6-5 and TRBJ1-2, with 8 bases aligning to TRBD1. The CDR3 DNA reads as TGTGCCAGCAGTCAGGGGGCGAATAACTATGGCTACACCTTC. The encoded protein is CASSQGANNYGYTF.